This TCR beta chain was sequenced during a study of type 1 and type 2 diabetes patients. For this clonotype: Its target is not known.

Donors had no other autoimmune disease or infection in four weeks. The ends were cut back, 2 bases at V and 0 bases at J, with 8 bases in the middle. CDR3 length: 14 residues. Per the germline V gene, CDR1 is DFQATT and CDR2 is SNEGSKA (reference sequence). General study findings and limits: Type 2 diabetes and control samples shared highly correlated V and J usage, averaging approximately 0.97.

The PCR template was genomic DNA. A primer set of 30 forward and 13 reverse primers amplified the CDR3. One entry per CDR3 protein, called by TCRdb with MiXCR from the multiplex PCR reads. The sample contains some 250,000 distinct CDR3 sequences, 45% to 60% of which appear only once. The chain joins TRBV20-1 to TRBJ1-5; D is undetermined. The sequence was collected from a man in his late teens or twenties with type 2 diabetes. The material sequenced was peripheral blood mononuclear cells (PBMCs). The DNA for the CDR3 is TGCAGTGCTAGACGCGTACATAGCAATCAGCCCCAGCATTTT. Encoded protein: CSARRVHSNQPQHF.